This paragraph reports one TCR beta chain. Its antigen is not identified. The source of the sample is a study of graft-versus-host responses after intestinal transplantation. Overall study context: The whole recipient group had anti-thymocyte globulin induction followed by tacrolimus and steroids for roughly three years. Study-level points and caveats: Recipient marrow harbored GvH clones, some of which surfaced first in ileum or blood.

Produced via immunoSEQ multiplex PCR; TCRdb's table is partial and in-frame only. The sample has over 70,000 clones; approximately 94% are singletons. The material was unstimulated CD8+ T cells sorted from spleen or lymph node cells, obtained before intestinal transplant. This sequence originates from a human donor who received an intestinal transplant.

Here the CDR3 reads CASSWGRGEAFF. CDR3 DNA sequence: TGCGCCAGCAGCTGGGGCAGGGGAGAAGCTTTCTTT. V gene TRBV5-1 combines with J gene TRBJ1-1; perhaps TRBD1 as D (6 bases). This CDR3 is 12 amino acids long. CDR1 SGHRS and CDR2 YFSETQ come from the germline V gene. The V end lost 3 bases, the J end lost 8 bases, and 11 bases lay between the germline ends.